The sequence of this T cell receptor beta chain was determined in a study of graft-versus-host responses after intestinal transplantation. CDR3 length: 16 amino acids. Germline V lookup: CDR1 SGHNT, CDR2 YENEEA. Trimming stripped 5 bases from V and 0 bases from J, with 11 bases between. Assay used: immunoSEQ multiplex PCR; TCRdb lists only in-frame clones, some missing. The table has roughly 92,000 clones, about 87% seen once; the top ten hold about 0.27%. Concerning this clone: Its antigen remains unknown.

The receptor's source is a human donor who was the organ donor for an intestinal transplant. Source: unstimulated CD4+ T cells sorted from spleen or lymph node cells, taken before transplant. The chain couples TRBV11-3 to TRBJ1-6; possible D gene TRBD1, 6 bases. The CDR3 DNA sequence: TGTGCCAGCAGCCAACAGGGAACCTCCTATAATTCACCCCTCCACTTT. Its protein is CASSQQGTSYNSPLHF.